What follows are 22 T cell receptor beta chains derived from one specimen sequenced in a study of spatial heterogeneity in lung cancer. As for time point: sample taken at primary tumor resection. MiXCR, applied by TCRdb to the 5' RACE reads, yields one record per CDR3 protein. The repertoire consists of about 13,000 distinct CDR3 sequences, with 3.5% to 4% occurring once and the leading ten covering around 45%. The input for sequencing was PBMCs, taken at surgery. These receptor sequences come from a male donor with early-stage non-small cell lung cancer.

At least ten counts were recorded for this clonotype. The chain combines TRBV5-6 with TRBJ2-7; D may be TRBD2 (6 bases). Germline values: CDR1 SGHDT, CDR2 YYEEEE. V was cut by 0 bases and J by 3 bases, with 10 bases left in between. The CDR3 length is 14 residues. The DNA of the CDR3 is TGTGCCAGCAGCTTGGTGGGGGGAAACTACGAGCAGTACTTC. Its translation: CASSLVGGNYEQYF.

This clonotype was detected many times. V and J are TRBV3-1 and TRBJ2-7; no reliable D call. The V gene lost 0 bases and the J gene lost 0 bases, with 6 bases spanning the gap. This CDR3 spans 14 amino acids. Germline-derived CDR1 and CDR2 are LGHDT and YNNKEL (reference sequence). CDR3 loop: CASSQEGLSYEQYF. The CDR3 nucleotides are TGTGCCAGCAGCCAAGAAGGCCTCTCCTACGAGCAGTACTTC.

The CDR3 nucleotides are TGTGCCAGCAGCACCTCGGGACAGGGGGGCTACACCTTC. Translated, it gives CASSTSGQGGYTF. The chain couples TRBV7-9 to TRBJ1-2; 10 nucleotides align to TRBD1. After removal of 5 bases from V and 8 bases from J, the junction contained 5 bases not matched to a gene. Germline lookup yields CDR1 SEHNR and CDR2 FQNEAQ (reference sequence). The CDR3 is 13 residues long.

This CDR3 reads CASSPQDRIYGYTF. CDR3 nucleotide sequence: TGTGCCAGCTCACCGCAGGACAGGATATATGGCTACACCTTC. The V gene is TRBV18, the J gene TRBJ1-2; 7 bases are a match to TRBD1. The CDR3 length is 14 residues. Germline values: CDR1 KGHSH, CDR2 LQKENI. J gave up 5 bases and V 3 bases, and 6 bases lay outside the gene matches.

This clonotype qualifies as medium-sized. This chain connects TRBV20-1 to TRBJ2-7; 7 nucleotides align to TRBD1. CDR3 length: 16 amino acids. V trimming: 0 bases; J trimming: 0 bases; junction bases outside the gene matches: 8. Per germline, CDR1 DFQATT and CDR2 SNEGSKA (reference sequence). The DNA of the CDR3 is TGCAGTGCTAGAGACCCCAGGGGGAGCCTCTCCTACGAGCAGTACTTC. It translates to CSARDPRGSLSYEQYF.

This clonotype showed up many times. The chain couples TRBV28 to TRBJ1-5; tentatively, D is TRBD1 (5 bases). CDR1 is MDHEN, CDR2 SYDVKM, per germline. The CDR3 consists of 13 residues. The V end was cut by 10 bases, the J end by 3 bases, with 13 bases between. CDR3 region: CAIEGGANQPQHF. The CDR3 nucleotides are TGTGCCATCGAAGGAGGGGCCAATCAGCCCCAGCATTTT.

At least ten counts were recorded for this clonotype. This rearrangement joins TRBV20-1 to TRBJ2-3; the match to TRBD2 covers 8 bases. Trimming took 6 bases from V and 2 from J; bases not matched to a gene: 13. The V gene's germline CDR1 is DFQATT and CDR2 SNEGSKA (reference sequence). This CDR3 is 16 amino acids long. Here the CDR3 reads CSAQSPTGGSTDTQYF. The CDR3 DNA sequence: TGCAGTGCCCAGTCCCCCACGGGGGGGTCCACAGATACGCAGTATTTT.

This clonotype came up many times. The chain uses TRBV18 and TRBJ2-3; the D call may be TRBD1 or TRBD2 (5 bases each). The CDR3 extends over 15 amino acids. V lost 6 bases to trimming and J lost 8 bases, with 21 bases between them. Germline V gene lookup returns CDR1 KGHSH and CDR2 LQKENI. In nucleotides, the CDR3 is TGTGCCAGCTCTCGGGACCGCTCCATCAGAGGTACGCAGTATTTT. This encodes CASSRDRSIRGTQYF.

This clonotype appeared many times. The chain is built from TRBV3-1 and TRBJ2-7; 10 bases line up with TRBD2. The CDR3 spans 14 residues. In germline, CDR1 is LGHDT, CDR2 YNNKEL (reference sequence). Trimming took 4 bases from V and 3 from J; bases not matched to a gene: 3. The CDR3 sequence is CASSPRTSGYEQYF. In DNA, the CDR3 is TGTGCCAGCAGCCCTCGGACTAGCGGCTACGAGCAGTACTTC.

This clonotype was detected ten times or more. The chain has TRBV7-3 and TRBJ1-6, with D possibly TRBD1 on 6 matching bases. The CDR3 runs to 17 residues. The germline V gene has CDR1 SGHTA and CDR2 FQGTGA. Trimming took off 5 bases at V and 8 bases at J, with 22 bases between the two ends. This chain's CDR3 is CASSQEWDTRYYSPLHF. The CDR3 nucleotides read TGTGCCAGCAGCCAGGAATGGGACACGAGGTATTATTCACCCCTCCACTTT.

There are many counts of this clonotype. V usage is TRBV12-3 or TRBV12-4 and J usage is TRBJ2-2; a weak D match, TRBD2 (7 bases). Trimming took 3 bases from V and 1 from J, leaving 9 bases between them. This CDR3 has 15 amino acids. The CDR3 DNA reads as TGTGCCAGCAGTTTCGGGGGGCGGAACACCGGGGAGCTGTTTTTT. This sequence encodes CASSFGGRNTGELFF.

This clonotype was counted a few times. The chain carries TRBV6-2 or TRBV6-3 and TRBJ2-6, with D maybe TRBD2 (6 bases). The CDR3 is 18 amino acids. Germline CDR1 MNHEY, CDR2 SVGEGT. Between the trimmed V and J ends, which lost 5 bases and 0 bases, there was a span of 17 bases. As DNA, the CDR3 is TGTGCCAGCAGTACCCCGAAGGGAGGAATCTCTGGGGCCAACGTCCTGACTTTC. Translating it yields CASSTPKGGISGANVLTF.

This clonotype was counted a few times. The V call is TRBV12-3 or TRBV12-4, the J call TRBJ2-5; the D gene is possibly TRBD2 (5 bases). Trimming removed 6 bases from V and 4 bases from J, with 15 bases in between. The CDR3 runs to 14 residues. The CDR3 DNA is TGTGCCAGCAGCCCACCGGGGATGGGAGAGACCCAGTACTTC. This sequence encodes CASSPPGMGETQYF.

In the case of this clonotype: A much more abundant neighbour one base away suggests this may be a read error. J is TRBJ1-6 and V is TRBV5-1, with D possibly being TRBD1 (5 bases). The CDR3 runs to 15 residues. CDR1 is SGHRS, CDR2 YFSETQ, per germline. The CDR3 protein is CASSLARGRDSPPHF. In DNA form, the CDR3 reads TGCGCCAGCAGCTTGGCCCGGGGCCGAGATTCACCCCCCCACTTT.

The table lists this clonotype with many counts. V is TRBV7-8 and J is TRBJ1-1, with 7 nucleotides matching TRBD1. With V trimmed by 3 bases and J by 6 bases, 13 bases remained unmatched. The germline V gene encodes CDR1 SGHVS and CDR2 FQNEAQ. The CDR3 sequence is 16 residues long. CDR3 nucleotide sequence: TGTGCCAGCAGCTTTTTCGACAGGGCAAAGGGGGCTGAAGCTTTCTTT. This codes for CASSFFDRAKGAEAFF.

Many counts were recorded for this clonotype. This chain links TRBV7-2 with TRBJ2-1; D might be TRBD1 or TRBD2, each matching 5 bases. The CDR3 consists of 12 residues. Looked up from germline, CDR1 is SGHTA and CDR2 is FQGNSA. Trimming cost V 3 bases and J 10 bases, with 10 bases left between them. CDR3 DNA: TGTGCCAGCAGCTTCGGGACCCAGGAGCAGTTCTTC. Translating it yields CASSFGTQEQFF.

This clonotype has ten or more counts. The genes are TRBV20-1 and TRBJ1-5; D is unclear. In germline, CDR1 is DFQATT, CDR2 SNEGSKA (reference sequence). V lost 5 bases, J lost 0 bases, and 11 bases lay in between. CDR3 length: 14 residues. The DNA of the CDR3 is TGCAGTGCTTTCAATTTTCGTAGCAATCAGCCCCAGCATTTT. It is translated as CSAFNFRSNQPQHF.

By proportion, this clonotype is large. This chain joins TRBV18 and TRBJ2-5; TRBD1 agrees at 8 bases. Trimming removed 6 bases from V and 5 bases from J; junction bases left unmatched: 17. The CDR3 sequence is 17 residues long. From germline, CDR1 is KGHSH and CDR2 LQKENI. In DNA, the CDR3 is TGTGCCAGCTCCCCCCTCGGCGTCCAGGGGGCTGGGGAGACCCAGTACTTC. This sequence encodes CASSPLGVQGAGETQYF.

This clonotype occurred many times. This chain joins TRBV20-1 and TRBJ1-5, with D possibly matching TRBD1 (6 bases). The CDR3 loop spans 14 amino acids. Trimming pared 5 bases from V and 5 bases from J, leaving 16 bases between. CDR1 is DFQATT, CDR2 SNEGSKA, per germline (reference sequence). CDR3 coding DNA: TGCAGTGCTCGTCCGGCCGGGGGCGATCAGCCCCAGCATTTT. This translates into CSARPAGGDQPQHF.

This clonotype was detected ten times or more. The chain carries TRBV6-2 or TRBV6-3 and TRBJ1-1; D is unclear. The germline V and J ends were trimmed by 7 bases and 1 base, with 13 bases remaining between them. CDR1 is MNHEY and CDR2 is SVGEGT in the germline V gene. The CDR3 totals 14 residues. As DNA, the CDR3 is TGTGCCAGCAACTGGGCCCCACCGAACACTGAAGCTTTCTTT. This translates into CASNWAPPNTEAFF.

This clonotype was counted ten times or more. The chain is built from TRBV2 and TRBJ1-5; the match to TRBD1 covers 8 bases. V lost 7 bases, J lost 7 bases, and 3 bases stayed unmatched. The germline gives CDR1 SNHLY, CDR2 FYNNEI. This CDR3 comprises 12 residues. The DNA of the CDR3 is TGTGCCAGCACCGACAGGGGCCAGCCCCAGCATTTT. Translating it yields CASTDRGQPQHF.

This clonotype was seen more than once but under ten times. The chain employs TRBV7-9 and TRBJ2-4; the D is unclear. The CDR3 loop spans 17 amino acids. The germline V and J ends were trimmed by 2 bases and 0 bases, with 14 bases remaining between them. From germline, CDR1 is SEHNR and CDR2 FQNEAQ (reference sequence). The CDR3 DNA reads TGTGCCAGCAGCTTACTTCCTAGGACCTTAGCCAAAAACATTCAGTACTTC. The encoded protein is CASSLLPRTLAKNIQYF.